These 27 T cell receptor beta chains originate from one sample sequenced in a study of post-analysis software for immune sequencing data (dated by TCRdb to about 2015). Study-wide findings and limitations: Roughly 5 TRBV segments, including TRBV5-6, TRBV5-1 and TRBV20-1, were significantly more frequent in patients than controls.

Antigens for these TCRs are unknown. The library was obtained by PCR. Sequencing instrument: Illumina HiSeq 2500. To reduce PCR and sequencing biases, unique molecular identifiers were incorporated into the TCR beta cDNA libraries. TCRdb ran its own pipeline on the public reads, namely fastp trimming at Q25 and MiXCR clone calling, and kept in-frame beta chains. CDR3 protein duplicates are merged, each entry listing the most common genes and DNA. Counted in this sample were 820,000 or so distinct CDR3 sequences; roughly 58% of them appeared once. The ten largest clonotypes hold roughly 4.4% of the sample. Sequencing was carried out using blood. These receptors were taken from a girl aged 10-17 years with multiple sclerosis.

V is TRBV29-1 and J is TRBJ2-5; D is undetermined. Trimming left V 3 bases short and J 1 base short, with 9 bases between. The CDR3 consists of 13 residues. CDR1 SQVTM and CDR2 ANQGSEA come from the germline V gene. CDR3 DNA: TGCAGCGTTGATAGGTTCAGCCAAGAGACCCAGTACTTC. Its protein product is CSVDRFSQETQYF.

The DNA of the CDR3 is TGCAGCGTTGAAGCCCGCAGGGATCATCCAGATACGCAGTATTTT. The encoded protein is CSVEARRDHPDTQYF. The rearrangement joins TRBV29-1 to TRBJ2-3, with D perhaps TRBD1 (5 bases). CDR1 and CDR2 (germline): SQVTM, ANQGSEA. This CDR3 comprises 15 residues. Trimming cost V 1 base and J 4 bases, with 15 bases left between them.

In its sample, this clonotype was seen a few times. Written as DNA, the CDR3 is TGTGCCAGCAGTTTTCGACAGGAGTCTGGGGCCAACGTCCTGACTTTC. Translation gives CASSFRQESGANVLTF. This chain links TRBV6-6 with TRBJ2-6; a possible D gene is TRBD1 (6 bases). Germline V gives CDR1 MNHNY, CDR2 SVGAGI (reference sequence). The germline V and J ends were trimmed by 4 bases and 1 base, with 11 bases remaining between them. There are 16 residues in the CDR3.

V usage is TRBV9 and J usage is TRBJ1-2; no definite D call. V was pared by 0 bases and J by 0 bases, with 12 bases between. CDR3 length: 16 residues. Looked up from germline, CDR1 is SGDLS and CDR2 is YYNGEE. This CDR3 reads CASSVAPDWSNYGYTF. The DNA for the CDR3 is TGTGCCAGCAGCGTAGCACCGGACTGGTCTAACTATGGCTACACCTTC.

This chain connects TRBV29-1 to TRBJ1-1; 12 positions agree with TRBD1. The germline V gene encodes CDR1 SQVTM and CDR2 ANQGSEA. This CDR3 region has 16 residues. The V and J ends lost 3 bases and 6 bases, in that order; junction bases with no gene match: 11. This chain's CDR3 is CSVEAPGQGAYAEAFF. The CDR3 nucleotides read TGCAGCGTTGAGGCGCCGGGACAGGGGGCGTACGCTGAAGCTTTCTTT.

This chain links TRBV7-6 with TRBJ2-5; 10 nucleotides line up with TRBD2. The tail of the sequence fits TRBJ2-7 better, so the J call may be wrong. This CDR3 is 16 amino acids long. CDR1 and CDR2 from the germline V gene are SGHVS and FNYEAQ. The CDR3 here is CASSLGTSGDLYEQYF. The CDR3 region has the DNA TGTGCCAGCAGCTTAGGGACTAGCGGAGACTTATACGAGCAGTACTTC.

The J gene is TRBJ1-5, the V gene TRBV6-5; 10 bases fit TRBD1. Germline assignment: CDR1 MNHEY and CDR2 SVGAGI. V lost 0 bases, J lost 7 bases, and 3 bases stayed unmatched. The length of the CDR3 is 15 residues. The CDR3 loop reads CASSYSTGGDQPQHF. In DNA, the CDR3 is TGTGCCAGCAGTTACTCGACAGGGGGCGACCAGCCCCAGCATTTT.

The chain employs TRBV5-1 and TRBJ2-7; a possible D gene is TRBD2 (7 bases). The J call is uncertain, as TRBJ2-5 better fits the DNA end. This CDR3 has 15 residues. Germline V gives CDR1 SGHRS, CDR2 YFSETQ. The CDR3 DNA reads as TGCGCCAGCAGAGAGGGCTTGGGGGGGCGAGAGACCCAGTACTTC. It specifies CASREGLGGRETQYF.

The chain recombines TRBV7-9 with TRBJ2-7; tentative D call: TRBD2 (5 bases). Germline V gives CDR1 SEHNR, CDR2 FQNEAQ (reference sequence). Deletions cut 5 bases from V and 2 bases from J, with 16 bases between. This CDR3 has 15 residues. CDR3 nucleotide sequence: TGTGCCAGCAGCCGACGTGGACTCCTAACCTACGAGCAGTACTTC. Encoded protein: CASSRRGLLTYEQYF.

This clonotype was detected ten times or more. The chain is built from TRBV29-1 and TRBJ1-2; D is undetermined. Germline values: CDR1 SQVTM, CDR2 ANQGSEA. The CDR3 has 13 residues. Trimming left V 1 base short and J 0 bases short, with 6 bases between. In nucleotides, the CDR3 is TGCAGCGTTGAAGCAGGTCCTAACTATGGCTACACCTTC. Translated: CSVEAGPNYGYTF.

The V and J genes are TRBV15 and TRBJ2-7; 9 bases map to TRBD1. Germline V lookup: CDR1 LNHNV, CDR2 YYDKDF (reference sequence). V dropped 3 bases and J dropped 6; count of bases not matched to a gene: 12. The CDR3 has 16 residues. In DNA form, the CDR3 reads TGTGCCACCAGCAGCCCCCTCGGGACAGGGTCTCTCGAGCAGTACTTC. This encodes CATSSPLGTGSLEQYF.

The V call is TRBV5-1, the J call TRBJ2-1, with a possible D match to TRBD2 (6 bases). The CDR3 contains 18 residues. Germline lookup yields CDR1 SGHRS and CDR2 YFSETQ. V lost 4 bases and J 9 bases, leaving 29 bases between the germline ends. The CDR3 spells CASSPGLEPRPGGGEQFF. Here the CDR3 DNA reads TGCGCCAGCAGCCCGGGACTGGAGCCTAGGCCCGGCGGCGGTGAGCAGTTCTTC.

This clonotype was seen a single time. This rearrangement joins TRBV20-1 to TRBJ2-3, with D perhaps TRBD2 (6 bases). V was shortened by 2 bases and J by 4 bases, with 16 bases between the two germline ends. The CDR3 is made up of 15 amino acids. The germline V gene encodes CDR1 DFQATT and CDR2 SNEGSKA (reference sequence). The CDR3 DNA is TGCAGTGCTAGATGGGGGGTCGGTCGGGCAGATACGCAGTATTTT. Protein sequence: CSARWGVGRADTQYF.

The J gene is TRBJ2-1, the V gene TRBV11-1; D possibly matches TRBD1 or TRBD2 (5 bases each). Trimming left V 4 bases short and J 10 bases short, with 14 bases between. Germline V gene sequence: CDR1 SGHAT, CDR2 FQDESV (reference sequence). The CDR3 covers 13 residues. CDR3 in amino acids: CASSSSGTEEQFF. The CDR3 DNA reads TGTGCCAGCAGCTCCTCCGGGACGGAGGAGCAGTTCTTC.

In its sample, this clonotype was seen a few times. A read error may explain this, as a much larger clone is one base away. V usage is TRBV5-1 and J usage is TRBJ2-5; no definite D call. V lost 3 bases and J lost 3, with 3 bases in between. This CDR3 region has 11 residues. Germline V lookup: CDR1 SGHRS, CDR2 YFSETQ. This chain's CDR3 is CASSWEETQYF. The CDR3, as DNA: TGCGCCAGCAGCTGGGAAGAGACCCAGTACTTC. The full variable domain, its missing parts supplied by reference TRBV5-1 and TRBJ2-5, is KAGVTQTPRYLIKTRGQQVTLSCSPISGHRSVSWYQQTPGQGLQFLFEYFSETQRNKGNFPGRFSGRQFSNSRSEMNVSTLELGDSALYLCASSWEETQYFGPGTRLLVL.

J is TRBJ1-2 and V is TRBV2; 8 nucleotides match TRBD1. V dropped 8 bases and J dropped 8; count of bases not matched to a gene: 13. Germline V gives CDR1 SNHLY, CDR2 FYNNEI. This CDR3 is 14 amino acids long. The chain's CDR3 is CASPQEQGAPGYTF. As DNA, the CDR3 is TGTGCCAGCCCCCAGGAGCAGGGGGCGCCCGGCTACACCTTC.

V and J are TRBV5-8 and TRBJ2-3; D gene uncertain. Per germline, CDR1 SGHTS and CDR2 YDEGEE. V was cut by 0 bases and J by 2 bases, with 7 bases left in between. The CDR3 sequence is 14 residues long. The DNA of the CDR3 is TGTGCCAGCAGCTTGGAAGTTTTCACAGATACGCAGTATTTT. This encodes CASSLEVFTDTQYF.

In its sample, this clonotype was seen a few times. This chain links TRBV11-2 with TRBJ2-7; D is possibly TRBD1 (6 bases). The CDR3 extends over 13 amino acids. Trimming removed 5 bases at V and 3 bases at J, with 11 bases between. Germline CDR1 is SGHAT and CDR2 is FQNNGV. The CDR3 DNA follows: TGTGCCAGCAGCCCTGCCAGGGGCTACGAGCAGTACTTC. Its protein is CASSPARGYEQYF.

The chain combines TRBV13 with TRBJ2-1, with D possibly TRBD1 on 6 matching bases. CDR3 length: 16 residues. CDR1 is PRHDT, CDR2 FYEKMQ, per germline (reference sequence). V was clipped by 0 bases and J by 9 bases, with 18 bases between them. The CDR3 loop is CASSLGLTYRVGEQFF. DNA of the CDR3: TGTGCCAGCAGCTTAGGCCTAACGTACAGGGTGGGTGAGCAGTTCTTC.

This chain joins TRBV5-1 and TRBJ2-3, with 7 bases that match TRBD1. J lost 5 bases, V lost 0 bases, and 3 bases had no gene match. The CDR3 covers 14 residues. CDR1 and CDR2 (germline): SGHRS, YFSETQ. The DNA for the CDR3 is TGCGCCAGCAGCTTGGGACAGGGTAGAGATACGCAGTATTTT. This encodes CASSLGQGRDTQYF.

The genes are TRBV6-5 and TRBJ1-5; D not certain. V gave up 5 bases and J gave up 7 bases, with 12 bases separating them. Germline-derived CDR1 and CDR2 are MNHEY and SVGAGI. CDR3 length: 13 amino acids. The CDR3 DNA follows: TGTGCCAGCAGTCCCGACCGCTTACAGCCCCAGCATTTT. The encoded protein is CASSPDRLQPQHF.

The chain carries TRBV5-1 and TRBJ2-7; 13 nucleotides align to TRBD2. The CDR3 contains 17 residues. V lost 1 base, J lost 3 bases, and 7 bases stayed unmatched. Germline V lookup: CDR1 SGHRS, CDR2 YFSETQ. The CDR3 DNA reads as TGCGCCAGCAGCTTGCGGGGCAGGACTAGCGGGAGCTACGAGCAGTACTTC. Translation gives CASSLRGRTSGSYEQYF. The variable domain in full, with the rest retrieved from reference TRBV5-1 and TRBJ2-7, is KAGVTQTPRYLIKTRGQQVTLSCSPISGHRSVSWYQQTPGQGLQFLFEYFSETQRNKGNFPGRFSGRQFSNSRSEMNVSTLELGDSALYLCASSLRGRTSGSYEQYFGPGTRLTVT.

The sample holds a few counts of this clonotype. This sequence joins TRBV3-1 and TRBJ2-4; 10 positions agree with TRBD2. CDR1 is LGHDT and CDR2 is YNNKEL in the germline V gene (reference sequence). Trimming removed 7 bases from V and 3 bases from J; junction bases left unmatched: 3. The CDR3 has 14 amino acids. The CDR3 protein is CASTVAGGKNIQYF. DNA of the CDR3: TGTGCCAGCACCGTAGCGGGAGGCAAAAACATTCAGTACTTC.

This clonotype has a single count. The rearrangement uses TRBV5-1 and TRBJ2-5, with D perhaps assigned TRBD1 or TRBD2 (5 bases each). The CDR3 has 15 residues. V lost 4 bases, J lost 4 bases, and 17 bases lay in between. Germline V gives CDR1 SGHRS, CDR2 YFSETQ. The CDR3 reads CASSLGRDARETQYF. The CDR3 region has the DNA TGCGCCAGCAGCCTGGGTAGGGACGCGCGAGAGACCCAGTACTTC.

The chain joins TRBV7-8 to TRBJ2-7, with unresolved D. This CDR3 spans 17 amino acids. CDR1 and CDR2 from the germline V gene are SGHVS and FQNEAQ. Trimming took off 5 bases at V and 3 bases at J, with 23 bases between the two ends. The CDR3 region is CASSPRSPRPVGYEQYF. The DNA for the CDR3 is TGTGCCAGCAGCCCAAGGAGTCCCAGGCCCGTCGGCTACGAGCAGTACTTC.

The chain couples TRBV20-1 to TRBJ2-3; 7 bases are shared with TRBD2. Germline V gene data show CDR1 as DFQATT and CDR2 as SNEGSKA (reference sequence). The V and J ends lost 0 bases and 4 bases, in that order; junction bases with no gene match: 19. The length of the CDR3 is 19 residues. The CDR3 spells CSARDRSSWGRGYPDTQYF. In nucleotides, the CDR3 is TGCAGTGCTAGAGACCGGTCCTCATGGGGGAGGGGATACCCAGATACGCAGTATTTT.

This chain uses TRBV7-2 with TRBJ2-3; perhaps D is TRBD1 or TRBD2 (5 bases each). The CDR3 spans 16 residues. In germline, CDR1 is SGHTA, CDR2 FQGNSA. V lost 0 bases to trimming and J lost 4 bases, with 14 bases between them. The chain's CDR3 is CASSLAGTHVADTQYF. In nucleotides, the CDR3 is TGTGCCAGCAGCTTAGCCGGGACGCATGTCGCAGATACGCAGTATTTT.